These T cell receptor beta chains were read from a single sample in a study of blood T cells in healthy people across ages. TCRdb re-called the 5' RACE reads with MiXCR, one entry per CDR3 protein. Of hundreds of thousands of distinct CDR3 sequences detected, around 48% appear once; the ten largest clones hold 10% to 15%. Input material: blood. The receptor source for this set is a man younger than 40 in good health. Both conserved end residues are part of each CDR3. A D gene is named only where the DNA matches it firmly. Expanded clones are given a class, and other clones once, few, many or no size at all.

TRBV6-5,NA,TRBJ2-1,NA,TGTGCCAGCAGTTACAATGGGATCGGGGGCGGTAATGAGCAGTTCTTC,CASSYNGIGGGNEQFF
TRBV5-1,TRBD2,TRBJ2-1,NA,TGCGCCAGCAGCTTGGGGCCTAGCGGGGAAGGTGAGCAGTTCTTC,CASSLGPSGEGEQFF
TRBV29-1,NA,TRBJ1-1,few,TGCAGCGCTGTTACAGGGCTGAACACTGAAGCTTTCTTT,CSAVTGLNTEAFF
TRBV4-2,TRBD1,TRBJ2-7,NA,TGTGCCAGCAGCCAATCTGGGACAGGGGGAGAAGAGCAGTACTTC,CASSQSGTGGEEQYF
TRBV27,TRBD1,TRBJ1-4,NA,TGTGCCAGCAGTTTAAGCGGGACAGGACTTATTTGGGAAAAACTGTTTTTT,CASSLSGTGLIWEKLFF
TRBV29-1,NA,TRBJ1-2,few,TGCAGCGCAGACGGGCCGGGAAACTATGGCTACACCTTC,CSADGPGNYGYTF
TRBV4-1,NA,TRBJ1-1,NA,TGCGCCAGCAGCCAAGAATCTGGAGCTTTCTTT,CASSQESGAFF
TRBV4-1,TRBD1,TRBJ1-6,few,TGCGCCAGCAGCCAAGATCGACAGGGGTTCTCACCCCTCCACTTT,CASSQDRQGFSPLHF
TRBV5-1,NA,TRBJ2-6,NA,TGCGCCAGCAGCTTAGACGGCCCCTCTGGGGCCAACGTCCTGACTTTC,CASSLDGPSGANVLTF
TRBV5-6,NA,TRBJ2-3,few,TGTGCCAGCAGCTTCATAGGTGGAGATACGCAGTATTTT,CASSFIGGDTQYF
TRBV15,TRBD2,TRBJ2-2,NA,TGTGCCACCAGCAGGGGACTAGCTTCGAACACCGGGGAGCTGTTTTTT,CATSRGLASNTGELFF
TRBV7-9,TRBD2,TRBJ2-5,once,TGTGCCAGCAGCGCGCTAGCGGGGGAAGAGACCCAGTACTTC,CASSALAGEETQYF